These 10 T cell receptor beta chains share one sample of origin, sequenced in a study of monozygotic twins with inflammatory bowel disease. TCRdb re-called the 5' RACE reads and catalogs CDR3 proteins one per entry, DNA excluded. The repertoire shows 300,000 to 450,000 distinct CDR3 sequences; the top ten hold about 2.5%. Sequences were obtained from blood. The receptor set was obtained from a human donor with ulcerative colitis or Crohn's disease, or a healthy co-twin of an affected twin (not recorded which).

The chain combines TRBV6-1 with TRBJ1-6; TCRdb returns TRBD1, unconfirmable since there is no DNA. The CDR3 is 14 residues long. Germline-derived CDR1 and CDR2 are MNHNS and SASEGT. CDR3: CASGGTPYNSPLHF.

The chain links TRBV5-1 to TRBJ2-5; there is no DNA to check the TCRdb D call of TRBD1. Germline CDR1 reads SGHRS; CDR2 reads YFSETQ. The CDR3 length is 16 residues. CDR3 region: CASSVSWTGSGETQYF.

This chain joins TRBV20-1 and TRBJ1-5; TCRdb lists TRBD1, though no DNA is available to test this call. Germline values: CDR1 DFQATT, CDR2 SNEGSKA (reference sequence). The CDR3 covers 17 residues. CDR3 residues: CSARDVSRTGVSQPQHF.

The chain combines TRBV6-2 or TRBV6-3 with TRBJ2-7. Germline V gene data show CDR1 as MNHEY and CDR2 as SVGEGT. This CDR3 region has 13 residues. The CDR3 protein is CASSYGYLYEQYF.

The CDR3 region is CASSLERRGVTDTQYF. The chain has TRBV7-2 and TRBJ2-3; the TCRdb D gene call, TRBD2, has no DNA to confirm it. This CDR3 contains 16 residues. CDR1 and CDR2 (germline): SGHTA, FQGNSA.

The chain's CDR3 is CASSFRTTGFSWTPTEAFF. The rearrangement joins TRBV11-2 to TRBJ1-1; the TRBD1 assignment by TCRdb is unverifiable without DNA. The CDR3 totals 19 residues. Germline CDR1 reads SGHAT; CDR2 reads FQNNGV.

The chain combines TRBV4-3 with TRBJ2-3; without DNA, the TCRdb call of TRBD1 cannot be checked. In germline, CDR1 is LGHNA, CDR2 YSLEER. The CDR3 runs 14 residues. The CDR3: CASSPGPGTDTQYF.

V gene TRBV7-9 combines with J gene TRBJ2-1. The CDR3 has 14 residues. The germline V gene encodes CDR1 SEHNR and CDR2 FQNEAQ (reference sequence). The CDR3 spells CASSLALAYNEQFF.

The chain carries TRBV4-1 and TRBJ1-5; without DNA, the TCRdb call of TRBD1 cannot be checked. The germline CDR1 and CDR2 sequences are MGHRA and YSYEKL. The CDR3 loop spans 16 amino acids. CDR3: CASSQDQSDSLQPQHF.

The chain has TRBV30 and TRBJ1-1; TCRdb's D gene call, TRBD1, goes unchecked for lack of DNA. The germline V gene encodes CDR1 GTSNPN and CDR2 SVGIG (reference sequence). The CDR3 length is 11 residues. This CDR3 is CALRTDTEAFF.